The rows below give T cell receptor beta chains drawn from one sample of a study of blood T cell repertoires in COVID-19. Profiling relied on immunoSEQ multiplex PCR, and the TCRdb table lists in-frame clones only, not all of them. The sample has 140,000 to 150,000 clones; 87% are singletons. Material for sequencing was PBMCs or T cells enriched from blood (not recorded which). Receptors were obtained from a man aged 60 to 69 who had recovered from COVID-19. The CDR3 runs from the conserved cysteine through the conserved F or W. A D gene is named only where the DNA matches it firmly. For some rows the clone size is stated as once, few or many, or as a class when expanded; others skip it.

clone_size j_call v_call d_call cdr3_aa cdr3_nt
once TRBJ1-2 TRBV2 . CASSEARGPRVYGYTF TGTGCCAGCAGTGAAGCGCGGGGCCCGCGGGTCTATGGCTACACCTTC
. TRBJ2-5 TRBV11-2 . CASSPRGETQYF TGTGCCAGCAGCCCTAGGGGGGAGACCCAGTACTTC
. TRBJ2-6 TRBV28 TRBD1 CASSVPIRDSDSGANVLTF TGTGCCAGCAGTGTCCCCATCCGGGACAGCGACTCTGGGGCCAACGTCCTGACTTTC
. TRBJ2-2 TRBV6-5 . CASRALTGELFF TGTGCCAGCAGGGCTCTCACCGGGGAGCTGTTTTTT
. TRBJ2-3 TRBV30 . CAWSFKRAYTDTQYF TGTGCCTGGAGCTTTAAGCGGGCCTACACAGATACGCAGTATTTT
. TRBJ2-3 TRBV5-1 . CASSSPEGGDTQYF TGCGCCAGCAGTTCTCCTGAGGGCGGTGATACGCAGTATTTT
. TRBJ2-2 TRBV28 TRBD2 CASSRLAYIGELFF TGTGCCAGCAGTCGACTAGCTTATATCGGGGAGCTGTTTTTT
. TRBJ1-2 TRBV30 . CAWSVRERSENYGYTF TGTGCCTGGAGTGTAAGGGAGCGCTCGGAAAACTATGGCTACACCTTC
. TRBJ1-5 TRBV7-3 TRBD1 CASSAEGTGDQPQHF TGTGCCAGCAGCGCCGAGGGGACAGGGGATCAGCCCCAGCATTTT
. TRBJ2-7 TRBV10-2 . CASSQWGREEQYF TGCGCCAGCAGCCAATGGGGGCGCGAGGAGCAGTACTTC
. TRBJ1-5 TRBV27 . CASSLYRFNQPQHF TGTGCCAGCAGTTTATACAGATTCAATCAGCCCCAGCATTTT
. TRBJ1-4 TRBV7-9 . CASSLGVTLDEKLFF TGTGCCAGCAGCTTAGGAGTCACCCTTGATGAAAAACTGTTTTTT
. TRBJ2-1 TRBV27 TRBD2 CASSRRGGGNEQFF TGTGCCAGCAGTCGTCGGGGCGGGGGCAATGAGCAGTTCTTC
few TRBJ1-4 TRBV5-6 . CASSLGRVEEKLFF TGTGCCAGCAGCTTGGGACGGGTAGAGGAAAAACTGTTTTTT
. TRBJ1-2 TRBV9 . CASSVLVGGAGYTF TGTGCCAGCAGCGTATTGGTAGGGGGGGCTGGCTACACCTTC
. TRBJ2-5 TRBV2 TRBD2 CASSLTPRTSGDETQYF TGTGCCAGCAGTCTTACCCCAAGGACTAGCGGGGACGAGACCCAGTACTTC
. TRBJ2-7 TRBV7-6 TRBD2 CASSLVAGGLLYEQYF TGTGCCAGCAGCTTAGTTGCGGGGGGCCTATTGTACGAGCAGTACTTC
. TRBJ2-3 TRBV5-6 TRBD2 CASSELAGLDTQYF TGTGCCAGCAGCGAACTAGCGGGACTGGATACGCAGTATTTT
few TRBJ1-1 TRBV5-4 . CASRKDGGSGTEAFF TGTGCCAGCCGCAAAGATGGGGGCTCGGGAACTGAAGCTTTCTTT
. TRBJ2-5 TRBV28 TRBD1 CASSHRGREETQYF TGTGCCAGCAGCCACAGGGGGCGGGAAGAGACCCAGTACTTC
. TRBJ1-2 TRBV18 . CASSPSGVEVGGYTF TGTGCCAGCTCACCCTCGGGGGTAGAGGTTGGTGGCTACACCTTC
. TRBJ1-6 TRBV5-1 TRBD1 CASSLRATGGDSPLHF TGCGCCAGCAGCTTGAGGGCGACAGGGGGCGATTCACCCCTCCACTTT